Included here is one T cell receptor beta chain sequence, with context. MiXCR was run by TCRdb on the 5' RACE reads, yielding one entry per CDR3 protein. The sample lists 95,000 to 100,000 distinct CDR3 sequences; roughly 18% were seen once. The entry originates in a study of T cells of healthy individuals. Germline CDR1 is MDHEN and CDR2 is SYDVKM. CDR3 size: 13 residues. Unmatched junction bases numbered 7, after V lost 5 bases and J lost 9 bases. The chain recombines TRBV28 with TRBJ1-2, with TRBD1 identical over 9 bases. This TCR came from a human donor in good health. CDR3 amino acids: CASSHNRGRSYTF. The DNA for the CDR3 is TGTGCCAGCAGTCACAACAGGGGGCGAAGCTACACCTTC.